This entry is about one TCR beta chain. No antigen is known for it. The data derive from a study of beta chain features in type 1 diabetes. Study outcomes and limitations: Shortening that was moderate but significant affected the TCRB CDR3s of Type 1 diabetes patients in all four CD4+ subsets.

Germline V lookup: CDR1 SQVTM, CDR2 ANQGSEA. This CDR3 is built from 13 residues. V shed 3 bases and J 4 bases; nucleotides not matched to a gene: 2. Of the isolated RNA, all was reverse transcribed, and so the sequenced material was expressed TCRB transcripts. An average of roughly 4 million reads was obtained for naive, central memory and regulatory T cell samples. Measured with immunoSEQ multiplex PCR; TCRdb has only the in-frame clones, and not every one. The sample lists hundreds of thousands of clones; 10% to 15% were seen once. Sequences were obtained from naive CD4+ T cells from blood. The source of this sequence is a man in his late teens or twenties with type 1 diabetes. The chain carries TRBV29-1 and TRBJ2-2; 7 positions match TRBD2. In DNA, the CDR3 is TGCAGCGTTGACTCGGGGGGCACCGGGGAGCTGTTTTTT. Its translation: CSVDSGGTGELFF.